The 8 T cell receptor beta chains reported below all come from one sample, sequenced in a study of human T cells and chemical hapten exposure. TCRdb redid the calling of the RACE reads with MiXCR, one entry per CDR3 protein. The sample consists of some 93,000 distinct CDR3 sequences, over 8% of them appearing once. Time point here: healthy volunteer bleed at 2 weeks. Researchers extracted total RNA from unfractionated whole blood. Input material: whole blood. These receptor sequences come from a female donor in good health. Some clones in this sample may be carry-over from other donors' samples.

In regard to this clonotype: A much larger clone is a single base away; this may be a read error. The V gene is TRBV29-1, the J gene TRBJ2-3; TRBD1 aligns across 9 bases. After removal of 7 bases from V and 8 bases from J, the junction contained 10 bases not matched to a gene. Per germline, CDR1 SQVTM and CDR2 ANQGSEA. The CDR3 totals 13 residues. The DNA of the CDR3 is TGCAGCGGGGGGACAGGGACTCAGTGTACGCAGTATTTT. Amino acid sequence: CSGGTGTQCTQYF.

A remark on this clonotype: This could be a read error, since a much larger clone is one nucleotide away. The V and J genes are TRBV4-2 and TRBJ1-4; D ambiguous. Germline-derived CDR1 and CDR2 are LGHNA and YNFKEQ. The CDR3 loop spans 17 amino acids. The CDR3 protein is CVSSQDPVTTTNEKLFF. CDR3 nucleotide sequence: TGTGTCAGCAGCCAAGATCCGGTTACGACAACTAATGAAAAACTGTTTTTT.

This chain joins TRBV5-1 and TRBJ2-5; TRBD2 is a possible D gene (7 bases). CDR1 and CDR2 from the germline V gene are SGHRS and YFSETQ. The CDR3 is 13 amino acids. The V and J ends lost 4 bases and 5 bases respectively, with 12 bases between them. The CDR3 nucleotides read TGCGCCAGCAGCGAAGGGGGGGCGGAGACCCAGTACTTC. This translates into CASSEGGAETQYF.

This clonotype has only a few counts. V usage is TRBV19 and J usage is TRBJ1-1, with 7 bases aligning to TRBD1. J gave up 1 base and V 5 bases, and 7 bases lay outside the gene matches. In germline, CDR1 is LNHDA, CDR2 SQIVND (reference sequence). This CDR3 contains 15 residues. The CDR3 DNA is TGTGCCAGTAGTCCCATGACAGGGCCGAACACTGAAGCTTTCTTT. It specifies CASSPMTGPNTEAFF.

The CDR3 here is CASRQTNTEAFF. As DNA, the CDR3 is TGTGCCAGCCGACAGACCAACACTGAAGCTTTCTTT. The genes are TRBV18 and TRBJ1-1, with D possibly being TRBD1 (5 bases). Germline CDR1 and CDR2: KGHSH and LQKENI. Trimming removed 8 bases from V and 2 bases from J, with 9 bases in between. The CDR3 consists of 12 residues.

The chain has TRBV29-1 and TRBJ1-5; 7 bases line up with TRBD1. The germline gives CDR1 SQVTM, CDR2 ANQGSEA. This CDR3 spans 13 amino acids. With 6 bases clipped from V and 3 bases from J, the junction kept 5 bases outside the gene matches. CDR3 residues: CSVRGSVNQPQHF. CDR3 in DNA: TGCAGCGTCAGGGGGAGCGTCAATCAGCCCCAGCATTTT. The full variable domain, in which reference TRBV29-1 and TRBJ1-5 provide the parts outside the CDR3, is SAVISQKPSRDICQRGTSLTIQCQVDSQVTMMFWYRQQPGQSLTLIATANQGSEATYESGFVIDKFPISRPNLTFSTLTVSNMSPEDSSIYLCSVRGSVNQPQHFGDGTRLSIL.

The genes are TRBV27 and TRBJ1-3, with a weak D call TRBD1 (5 bases). In germline, CDR1 is MNHEY, CDR2 SMNVEV (reference sequence). The CDR3 totals 14 residues. V lost 5 bases to trimming and J lost 4 bases, with 12 bases between them. CDR3: CASSPGPQGNTIYF. Here the CDR3 DNA reads TGTGCCAGCAGTCCGGGACCTCAAGGAAACACCATATATTTT.

The V and J genes are TRBV29-1 and TRBJ1-1; D is unresolved. The CDR3 consists of 11 residues. Trimming removed 0 bases at V and 1 base at J, with 0 bases between. Germline V gene lookup returns CDR1 SQVTM and CDR2 ANQGSEA. The CDR3 loop reads CSVEENTEAFF. The CDR3 region has the DNA TGCAGCGTTGAAGAGAACACTGAAGCTTTCTTT.